Listed here are 3 T cell receptor beta chains from one sample, sequenced in a study of T cell responses to AZD1222 COVID-19 vaccine. Sequencing used immunoSEQ multiplex PCR; TCRdb keeps in-frame clones, though not all of them. The table shows about 86,000 clones, with around 73% occurring only once. The specimen comprised peripheral blood, sampled on day 0 of AZD1222 vaccination. Source of these receptors: an adult in good health.

This rearrangement joins TRBV5-1 to TRBJ2-5, with D perhaps TRBD2 (6 bases). Germline CDR1 and CDR2: SGHRS and YFSETQ. V lost 0 bases to trimming and J lost 4 bases, with 16 bases between them. The length of the CDR3 is 16 residues. CDR3 nucleotides: TGCGCCAGCAGCTTGGCCGGGAGCAGGGTAGGAGAGACCCAGTACTTC. It codes for CASSLAGSRVGETQYF. The whole variable domain, filled in from reference TRBV5-1 and TRBJ2-5, reads KAGVTQTPRYLIKTRGQQVTLSCSPISGHRSVSWYQQTPGQGLQFLFEYFSETQRNKGNFPGRFSGRQFSNSRSEMNVSTLELGDSALYLCASSLAGSRVGETQYFGPGTRLLVL.

The chain carries TRBV10-3 and TRBJ2-3; TRBD2 agrees at 9 bases. Germline V lookup: CDR1 ENHRY, CDR2 SYGVKD. This CDR3 contains 14 residues. V was pared by 7 bases and J by 1 base, with 3 bases of the junction left unmatched. CDR3 sequence: CAIKGLAGTDTQYF. The CDR3 DNA is TGTGCCATCAAGGGACTAGCCGGCACAGATACGCAGTATTTT.

The chain has TRBV5-1 and TRBJ1-1; D is unclear. The CDR3 has 13 residues. Per the germline V gene, CDR1 is SGHRS and CDR2 is YFSETQ. V lost 3 bases and J lost 4, with 10 bases in between. The CDR3 nucleotides are TGCGCCAGCAGCTCCCCAGGAGTCACTGAAGCTTTCTTT. This sequence encodes CASSSPGVTEAFF. Variable domain in full (rest from reference TRBV5-1 and TRBJ1-1): KAGVTQTPRYLIKTRGQQVTLSCSPISGHRSVSWYQQTPGQGLQFLFEYFSETQRNKGNFPGRFSGRQFSNSRSEMNVSTLELGDSALYLCASSSPGVTEAFFGQGTRLTVV.